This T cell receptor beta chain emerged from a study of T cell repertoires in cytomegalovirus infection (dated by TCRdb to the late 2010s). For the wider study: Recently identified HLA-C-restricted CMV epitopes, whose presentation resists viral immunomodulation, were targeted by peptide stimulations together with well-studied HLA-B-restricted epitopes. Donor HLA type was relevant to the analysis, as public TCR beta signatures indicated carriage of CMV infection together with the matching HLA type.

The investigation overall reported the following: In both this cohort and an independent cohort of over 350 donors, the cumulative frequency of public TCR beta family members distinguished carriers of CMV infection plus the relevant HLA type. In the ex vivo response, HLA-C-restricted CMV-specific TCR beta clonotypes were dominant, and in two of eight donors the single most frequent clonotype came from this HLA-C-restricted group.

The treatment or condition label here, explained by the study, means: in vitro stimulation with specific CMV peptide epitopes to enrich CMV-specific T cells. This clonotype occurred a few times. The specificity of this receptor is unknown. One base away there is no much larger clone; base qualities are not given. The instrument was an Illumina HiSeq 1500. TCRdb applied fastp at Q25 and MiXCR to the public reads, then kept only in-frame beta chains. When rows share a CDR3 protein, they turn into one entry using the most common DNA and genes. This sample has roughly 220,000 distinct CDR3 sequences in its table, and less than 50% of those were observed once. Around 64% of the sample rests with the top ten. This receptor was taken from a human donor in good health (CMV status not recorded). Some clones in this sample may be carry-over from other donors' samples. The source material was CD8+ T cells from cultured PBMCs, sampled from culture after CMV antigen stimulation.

The nucleotides read TGTGCCAGCAGTTACGACTCAGAGGGGACCCTAGGAGAGACCCAGTACTTC. The translation is CASSYDSEGTLGETQYF. Recombination connected TRBV6-2 or TRBV6-3 to TRBJ2-5; the D call is possibly TRBD1 or TRBD2, each sharing 5 bases. The CDR3 goes from the cysteine to the phenylalanine over 17 residues. The sequence is cut down to CDR3 DNA, 51 bases in frame from base 1. The germline ends are 20 bases apart after V is trimmed by 2 bases and J by 4 bases. The germline V gene supplies CDR1 MNHEY and CDR2 SVGEGT.